The 28 T cell receptor beta chains below were found in one sample sequenced in a study of T cell repertoires in cytomegalovirus infection. Their antigen targets remain unknown. MiXCR, applied by TCRdb to the reads, yields one record per CDR3 protein. Here the sample spans approximately 910,000 distinct CDR3 sequences, around 31% being singletons. The input for sequencing was cultured CD8+ T cells from PBMCs, taken from culture after CMV antigen stimulation. The receptors were gathered from a human donor in good health (CMV status not recorded). Some clones in this sample may be carry-over from other donors' samples.

The chain employs TRBV20-1 and TRBJ2-1; maybe TRBD2 (6 bases). V was cut by 4 bases and J by 1 base, with 11 bases left in between. Germline CDR1 DFQATT, CDR2 SNEGSKA (reference sequence). The CDR3 contains 14 residues. The CDR3 nucleotides read TGCAGTGCTAAGGTAGCGGAATCCTACAATGAGCAGTTCTTC. Its translation: CSAKVAESYNEQFF.

This clonotype was counted a few times. The rearrangement joins TRBV6-2 or TRBV6-3 to TRBJ2-7; D may be TRBD2 (5 bases). Per the germline V gene, CDR1 is MNHEY and CDR2 is SVGEGT. V was clipped by 3 bases and J by 4 bases, with 13 bases between them. The CDR3 has 14 residues. The CDR3 coding sequence is TGTGCCAGCAGTTATGCGGGTTTGGTTTACGAGCAGTACGTC. This encodes CASSYAGLVYEQYV.

The chain couples TRBV20-1 to TRBJ1-5; D ambiguous. This CDR3 spans 13 amino acids. Between the trimmed V and J ends, which lost 6 bases and 1 base, there was a span of 10 bases. The germline CDR1 and CDR2 sequences are DFQATT and SNEGSKA (reference sequence). DNA for the CDR3: TGCAGTGCCCCAGATCTGAGCAATCAGCCCCAGCATTTT. Translation gives CSAPDLSNQPQHF.

CDR3 coding DNA: TGTGCCAGCAGCTTAAGGACATTAGGCGAAAAACTGTTTTTT. As protein: CASSLRTLGEKLFF. The gene calls are TRBV13 and TRBJ1-4; D is possibly TRBD1 (5 bases). Germline loops: CDR1 PRHDT, CDR2 FYEKMQ (reference sequence). The CDR3 contains 14 residues. Trimming stripped 2 bases from V and 8 bases from J, with 12 bases between.

The chain is built from TRBV7-8 and TRBJ1-1, with no clear D. Germline V lookup: CDR1 SGHVS, CDR2 FQNEAQ. The CDR3 consists of 17 residues. V lost 5 bases, J lost 1 base, and 20 bases lay in between. This chain's CDR3 is CASSRILTGSPNTEAFF. Written as DNA, the CDR3 is TGTGCCAGCAGCCGAATTCTTACTGGGTCCCCGAACACTGAAGCTTTCTTT.

The J gene is TRBJ2-5, the V gene TRBV14, with TRBD1 identical over 7 bases. The J segment lost 9 bases and the V segment lost 4 bases, leaving 11 bases of the junction unmatched. Germline V gives CDR1 SGHDN, CDR2 FVKESK. The CDR3 loop spans 14 amino acids. CDR3 nucleotide sequence: TGTGCCAGCAGCCCGTACGGACAGGTTGAGTCCCAGTACTTC. Protein sequence: CASSPYGQVESQYF.

The V gene is TRBV20-1, the J gene TRBJ2-2; D may be TRBD1 (5 bases). Trimming took 0 bases from V and 2 from J, leaving 13 bases between them. CDR1 and CDR2 (germline): DFQATT, SNEGSKA (reference sequence). The CDR3 has 16 residues. CDR3 sequence: CSARDFQGLNTGELFF. The CDR3 DNA is TGCAGTGCTAGAGATTTTCAGGGCTTAAACACCGGGGAGCTGTTTTTT.

The J gene is TRBJ1-1, the V gene TRBV7-9; D gene uncertain. This CDR3 contains 13 residues. With 5 bases removed from V and 7 bases from J, the gap between germline ends came to 14 bases. Germline-derived CDR1 and CDR2 are SEHNR and FQNEAQ (reference sequence). CDR3 protein: CASSNFGPNEAFF. The CDR3 region has the DNA TGTGCCAGCAGCAATTTCGGACCGAATGAAGCTTTCTTT.

This clonotype has just a few counts. V and J are TRBV19 and TRBJ2-2; 7 positions match TRBD1. CDR1 is LNHDA and CDR2 is SQIVND in the germline V gene (reference sequence). The CDR3 runs to 19 residues. V was pared by 5 bases and J by 3 bases, with 18 bases of the junction left unmatched. The CDR3 loop reads CASSSAGTASYLYTGELFF. CDR3 in DNA: TGTGCCAGTAGTTCGGCCGGGACAGCAAGTTACCTATACACCGGGGAGCTGTTTTTT.

The V call is TRBV7-4, the J call TRBJ1-4; 8 nucleotides line up with TRBD1. Trimming removed 5 bases from V and 6 bases from J; junction bases left unmatched: 8. The CDR3 consists of 15 residues. Germline V gene lookup returns CDR1 SGHVT and CDR2 SQSDAQ. The CDR3 reads CASSNSLTGDEKLFF. As DNA, the CDR3 is TGTGCCAGCAGCAACTCCTTGACAGGGGATGAAAAACTGTTTTTT.

This chain uses TRBV10-3 with TRBJ2-7; perhaps TRBD2 as D (6 bases). In germline, CDR1 is ENHRY, CDR2 SYGVKD. Trimming took 3 bases from V and 2 from J, leaving 14 bases between them. The CDR3 is 15 residues long. This CDR3 is CAISDPGGGTYEQYV. CDR3 DNA sequence: TGTGCCATCAGTGATCCTGGTGGGGGGACCTACGAGCAGTACGTC.

This clonotype has at least ten counts. The gene calls are TRBV7-9 and TRBJ2-7; a weak D match, TRBD1 (6 bases). The CDR3 totals 16 residues. Between the trimmed V and J ends, which lost 5 bases and 3 bases, there was a span of 20 bases. Germline V gives CDR1 SEHNR, CDR2 FQNEAQ (reference sequence). The CDR3 sequence is CASSHKIRTVLYEQYF. DNA for the CDR3: TGTGCCAGCAGCCACAAGATTCGGACAGTTCTCTACGAGCAGTACTTC.

The sample holds a few counts of this clonotype. The gene calls are TRBV4-1 and TRBJ1-1; D not certain. Germline values: CDR1 MGHRA, CDR2 YSYEKL. V lost 3 bases and J 0 bases, leaving 8 bases between the germline ends. This CDR3 spans 14 amino acids. The CDR3, as DNA: TGCGCCAGCAGCCACGATGACCTGAACACTGAAGCTTTCTTT. It codes for CASSHDDLNTEAFF.

The chain employs TRBV24-1 and TRBJ1-1; 11 bases are shared with TRBD1. The CDR3 loop spans 13 amino acids. After removal of 5 bases from V and 7 bases from J, the junction contained 2 bases not matched to a gene. Germline values: CDR1 KGHDR, CDR2 SFDVKD. Here the CDR3 reads CATSVGTGGEAFF. In DNA, the CDR3 is TGTGCCACCAGTGTAGGGACAGGGGGTGAAGCTTTCTTT.

For this clonotype: An end of the junction differs from the germline gene, which may be a read error. The chain carries TRBV28 and TRBJ2-1; D unclear. In germline, CDR1 is MDHEN, CDR2 SYDVKM. CDR3 size: 11 residues. The CDR3 is CASSFTYEQFF. The CDR3 DNA follows: TGTGCCAGTAGTTTCACCTATGAGCAGTTCTTC.

The CDR3 reads CASSLAGTDYEQYV. CDR3 sequence (DNA): TGCGCCAGCAGCTTGGCCGGGACGGACTACGAGCAGTACGTC. The V call is TRBV5-1, the J call TRBJ2-7, with D perhaps being TRBD1 or TRBD2 (5 bases each). This CDR3 contains 14 residues. Germline V lookup: CDR1 SGHRS, CDR2 YFSETQ. Trimming cost V 0 bases and J 3 bases, with 10 bases left between them.

In its sample, this clonotype was seen a few times. J is TRBJ1-6 and V is TRBV6-1, with D possibly TRBD1 on 5 matching bases. Trimming removed 8 bases from V and 8 bases from J, with 13 bases in between. Looked up from germline, CDR1 is MNHNS and CDR2 is SASEGT. The CDR3 runs 13 residues. CDR3: CASGGMVDSPLHF. The CDR3 DNA reads TGTGCCAGCGGGGGGATGGTTGATTCACCCCTCCACTTT.

J is TRBJ2-1 and V is TRBV5-8; tentative D call: TRBD2 (5 bases). Trimming removed 2 bases from V and 6 bases from J, with 21 bases in between. The CDR3 has 17 residues. Germline assignment: CDR1 SGHTS and CDR2 YDEGEE. The CDR3 sequence is CASSFNPTVLAGNEQFF. CDR3 nucleotide sequence: TGTGCCAGCAGCTTTAACCCGACGGTACTGGCGGGCAATGAGCAGTTCTTC.

This clonotype was recorded only once. The CDR3 end shows no conserved phenylalanine or tryptophan, and so a read error is likely. The chain links TRBV7-2 to TRBJ2-3; 10 nucleotides align to TRBD2. J lost 4 bases, V lost 4 bases, and 5 bases had no gene match. Germline V gene sequence: CDR1 SGHTA, CDR2 FQGNSA. The CDR3 covers 15 residues. CDR3 DNA: TGTGCCAGCAGCTCAAGCGGGGGGGCCTCAGATACGCAGTATATT. Amino acid sequence: CASSSSGGASDTQYI.

This clonotype has a handful of counts. The rearrangement links TRBV5-4 to TRBJ1-6; TRBD1 agrees at 10 bases. CDR3 length: 15 amino acids. J lost 8 bases, V lost 2 bases, and 4 bases had no gene match. Per germline, CDR1 SGHNT and CDR2 YYREEE (reference sequence). The DNA for the CDR3 is TGTGCCAGCAGCTTCCGGGACAGGGGCGATTCACCCCTCCACTTT. This encodes CASSFRDRGDSPLHF.

This clonotype was recorded a few times. This sequence joins TRBV19 and TRBJ1-5, with D possibly being TRBD1 (5 bases). The length of the CDR3 is 15 residues. CDR1 is LNHDA, CDR2 SQIVND, per germline (reference sequence). V shed 3 bases and J shed 3 bases, with 12 bases lying between them. The CDR3 DNA follows: TGTGCCAGTAGTATTTCCCAGGGAACCAATCAGCCCCAGCATTTT. Residues: CASSISQGTNQPQHF.

Many counts were recorded for this clonotype. The chain combines TRBV12-3 or TRBV12-4 with TRBJ2-3; no firm D call. CDR3 size: 16 residues. Deletions cut 5 bases from V and 0 bases from J, with 15 bases between. The CDR3 loop reads CASSIQEFSSTDTQYF. CDR3 sequence (DNA): TGTGCCAGCAGTATCCAAGAGTTTTCGAGCACAGATACGCAGTATTTT.

This clonotype was observed a handful of times. The chain joins TRBV5-4 to TRBJ1-4; 9 bases are a match to TRBD1. Trimming cost V 4 bases and J 1 base; bases outside gene matches: 5. Germline assignment: CDR1 SGHNT and CDR2 YYREEE (reference sequence). The length of the CDR3 is 16 residues. The CDR3, as DNA: TGTGCCAGCAGCCCGGGACAGGGACAAACTAATGAAAAACTGTTTTTT. Residues: CASSPGQGQTNEKLFF.

The gene calls are TRBV15 and TRBJ2-7, with D perhaps matching TRBD2 (7 bases). The CDR3 consists of 14 residues. V was trimmed by 5 bases and J by 3 bases, leaving 14 bases between them. Germline CDR1 reads LNHNV; CDR2 reads YYDKDF (reference sequence). The CDR3 sequence: CATSPWRGGYEQYF. The DNA of the CDR3 is TGTGCCACCAGCCCTTGGAGGGGGGGCTACGAGCAGTACTTC.

J is TRBJ2-6 and V is TRBV7-9; D is possibly TRBD2 (5 bases). The V gene lost 6 bases and the J gene lost 0 bases, with 12 bases spanning the gap. The germline gives CDR1 SEHNR, CDR2 FQNEAQ (reference sequence). This CDR3 region has 16 residues. CDR3: CASRSPGDSGANVLTF. CDR3 in DNA: TGTGCCAGCAGATCACCCGGGGACTCTGGGGCCAACGTCCTGACTTTC.

The chain joins TRBV27 to TRBJ1-5; D may be TRBD1 (5 bases). Germline V lookup: CDR1 MNHEY, CDR2 SMNVEV (reference sequence). V shed 5 bases and J shed 4 bases, with 12 bases lying between them. This CDR3 spans 14 amino acids. CDR3 coding DNA: TGTGCCAGCAGTGCGGGACGGATAAATCAGCCCCAGCATTTT. It encodes CASSAGRINQPQHF.

The genes are TRBV15 and TRBJ2-7, with D possibly being TRBD1 (5 bases). This CDR3 has 14 residues. Germline-derived CDR1 and CDR2 are LNHNV and YYDKDF (reference sequence). V dropped 6 bases and J dropped 4 bases, with 16 bases sitting between them. Here the CDR3 reads CATSPDRTQYEQYF. For the CDR3, the DNA is TGTGCCACCAGTCCAGACCGGACACAGTACGAGCAGTACTTC.

The genes are TRBV7-9 and TRBJ2-6; D call uncertain. Germline-derived CDR1 and CDR2 are SEHNR and FQNEAQ (reference sequence). This CDR3 spans 16 amino acids. V gave up 5 bases and J gave up 0 bases, with 11 bases separating them. The CDR3 coding sequence is TGTGCCAGCAGCAAGACCGGACCCTCTGGGGCCAACGTCCTGACTTTC. The encoded protein is CASSKTGPSGANVLTF.